The source of this T cell receptor beta chain is a study of T cells expressing NK-cell markers. About the study: It was from sorted CD3+CD56+NKG2C+, CD3+CD56+NKG2C- and CD3+CD56-NKG2C+ T cells that TCR beta repertoires came.

The CDR3 sequence is 13 residues long. Germline CDR1 and CDR2: LGHDT and YNNKEL (reference sequence). Making the TCR beta cDNA relied on 5'RACE template switching with UMIs. TCRdb derives one entry per CDR3 protein from the 5' RACE reads, leaving out DNA. This table lists approximately 150,000 distinct CDR3 sequences. This chain connects TRBV3-1 to TRBJ2-7; the TRBD1 assignment by TCRdb is unverifiable without DNA. The sequencing input was blood T cells: a sorted CD56 or NKG2C T cell subset, CD4+ or CD8+ T cells, or bulk PBMC T cells (not recorded which). The source of this sequence is a man between 18 and 35 years old in good health. The CDR3 is CASSLTGGYEQYF.